The 3 T cell receptor beta chains in this list originate from one sample, sequenced in a study of cytomegalovirus exposure and HLA in healthy donors. Primers for the PCR totalled 60 Vbeta and 13 Jbeta. Using immunoSEQ multiplex PCR, the repertoire was profiled, and TCRdb retains in-frame clones only, with some absent. The sample has about 120,000 clones; about 80% are singletons. Sequenced: PBMCs. The receptors stem from a human donor in good health.

The rearrangement uses TRBV19 and TRBJ1-4, with 8 bases that match TRBD1. Per the germline V gene, CDR1 is LNHDA and CDR2 is SQIVND (reference sequence). This CDR3 spans 15 amino acids. Trimming took 3 bases from V and 8 from J; bases not matched to a gene: 8. The CDR3 spells CASSIIQGAGEKLFF. In DNA, the CDR3 is TGTGCCAGTAGTATCATCCAGGGGGCAGGAGAAAAACTGTTTTTT.

The chain carries TRBV28 and TRBJ1-2, with D maybe TRBD1 (5 bases). Germline assignment: CDR1 MDHEN and CDR2 SYDVKM. The V and J ends lost 7 bases and 7 bases respectively, with 16 bases between them. CDR3 length equals 13 residues. CDR3 DNA: TGTGCCAGCAAAGAGGGGACTATGGCTGGCTACACCTTC. It is translated as CASKEGTMAGYTF.

The count of this clone is one. V usage is TRBV27 and J usage is TRBJ1-4; possible D gene TRBD1, 5 bases. There are 15 residues in the CDR3. V was clipped by 1 base and J by 6 bases, with 12 bases between them. Germline lookup yields CDR1 MNHEY and CDR2 SMNVEV (reference sequence). The CDR3 coding sequence is TGTGCCAGCAGTTTATGGGGCTTACAGGATGAAAAACTGTTTTTT. Translation gives CASSLWGLQDEKLFF.